Included here is one T cell receptor (beta chain) sequence, with context. These data originate in a study of cytomegalovirus exposure and HLA in healthy donors. The protocol was immunoSEQ multiplex PCR, while the TCRdb copy is restricted to in-frame clones and leaves out a portion. The table records around 98,000 clones, roughly nine tenths of them present only once. Germline CDR1 ENHRY, CDR2 SYGVKD. There are 12 residues in the CDR3. This receptor was obtained from a woman aged 30 to 39 in good health and CMV-seronegative. Material: PBMCs. V gene TRBV10-3 combines with J gene TRBJ2-7; a weak D match, TRBD1 (6 bases). CDR3 in DNA: TGTGCGGAACAGGGAGAAAGCTACGAGCAGTACTTC. This codes for CAEQGESYEQYF.